This TCR beta chain was identified in a study of T cells in Graves' hyperthyroidism and ophthalmopathy. CDR1 is SGHAT and CDR2 is FQNNGV in the germline V gene. This CDR3 contains 12 residues. Whole-study results and caveats: Ophthalmopathy and stable hyperthyroidism were separated by a 13 V-J model. Most thyroid clonotypes expanded above 0.001 appeared in blood too. The model made its ophthalmopathy prediction, and onset followed a median 6.5 months later.

TCR beta CDR3 regions were amplified from RNA. An initial round of RT-PCR targeting the TCR CDR3 relied on the HTBI primer set. From the multiplex PCR reads, TCRdb called clonotypes with MiXCR, one entry per CDR3 protein. The sample has approximately 640,000 distinct CDR3 sequences; 15% to 20% are singletons. Points on this clonotype: Antigen specificity is unknown. A much larger clone lies one base from this, so it may be a read error.

This TCR came from a woman aged 30 to 39 with Graves' hyperthyroidism. Sequenced sample: blood. The genes are TRBV11-2 and TRBJ2-5; TRBD2 matches 7 bases. The CDR3 DNA follows: TGTGGCAGCAGTTTACTAGCGGAGACCCAGTACTTC. As protein: CGSSLLAETQYF.